The 26 T cell receptor beta chains below were found in one sample sequenced in a study of CD8 T cells in ankylosing spondylitis. TCRdb re-called the 5' RACE reads through MiXCR, storing one row per CDR3 protein. The data show 350,000 or so distinct CDR3 sequences, roughly 14% seen once. The sample was blood, either unsorted or a sorted T cell fraction (not recorded which). The receptors derive from a male donor with ankylosing spondylitis or in good health (not recorded which).

Many counts were recorded for this clonotype. The rearrangement links TRBV27 to TRBJ2-3; 11 bases agree with TRBD1. The germline V gene has CDR1 MNHEY and CDR2 SMNVEV (reference sequence). The CDR3 totals 15 residues. The ends lost 6 bases at V and 2 bases at J; junction bases unmatched: 4. CDR3 DNA sequence: TGTGCCAGCAGCAGGGACAGGGGGAACACAGATACGCAGTATTTT. Translated, it gives CASSRDRGNTDTQYF.

This clonotype has ten or more counts. The chain uses TRBV20-1 and TRBJ2-3; D gene ambiguous. The V and J ends lost 6 bases and 5 bases respectively, with 15 bases between them. Germline V gene lookup returns CDR1 DFQATT and CDR2 SNEGSKA (reference sequence). The CDR3 consists of 13 residues. The CDR3 DNA is TGCAGTGCCCCTTACCCCTCCAGAGATACGCAGTATTTT. Protein sequence: CSAPYPSRDTQYF.

V is TRBV5-1 and J is TRBJ2-6; no clear D gene. The CDR3 runs 15 residues. Germline CDR1 SGHRS, CDR2 YFSETQ. V lost 1 base to trimming and J lost 1 base, with 6 bases between them. The CDR3 is CASSLSVSGANVLTF. The CDR3 DNA sequence: TGCGCCAGCAGCTTGTCGGTTTCTGGGGCCAACGTCCTGACTTTC.

In this sample, this clonotype turned up a few times. V gene TRBV12-3 or TRBV12-4 combines with J gene TRBJ2-5, with 8 bases fitting TRBD2. The V gene end was trimmed by 4 bases and the J gene end by 4 bases; junction bases not matched to a gene: 8. The CDR3 runs 15 residues. The CDR3 region has the DNA TGTGCCAGCAGTTCCCCGGGGGGGTTTCGAGAGACCCAGTACTTC. Encoded protein: CASSSPGGFRETQYF.

V gene TRBV5-1 combines with J gene TRBJ2-4; 7 nucleotides align to TRBD1. Trimming at V came to 0 bases and at J to 2 bases, leaving 8 bases not matched to a gene. Germline V gives CDR1 SGHRS, CDR2 YFSETQ. The CDR3 is 17 residues long. The CDR3 protein is CASSLGNTGATKNIQYF. In nucleotides, the CDR3 is TGCGCCAGCAGCTTGGGAAACACAGGGGCTACCAAAAACATTCAGTACTTC. Together with reference TRBV5-1 and TRBJ2-4, the CDR3 gives the full variable domain: KAGVTQTPRYLIKTRGQQVTLSCSPISGHRSVSWYQQTPGQGLQFLFEYFSETQRNKGNFPGRFSGRQFSNSRSEMNVSTLELGDSALYLCASSLGNTGATKNIQYFGAGTRLSVL.

This clonotype was detected only a few times. The chain combines TRBV7-6 with TRBJ2-5; no clear D gene. The CDR3 length is 14 residues. The germline V and J ends were trimmed by 1 base and 5 bases, with 11 bases remaining between them. CDR1 is SGHVS, CDR2 FNYEAQ, per germline. The CDR3 reads CASSLEVGSETQYF. The DNA of the CDR3 is TGTGCCAGCAGCTTAGAGGTGGGATCCGAGACCCAGTACTTC.

The rearrangement uses TRBV12-3 or TRBV12-4 and TRBJ2-7; maybe TRBD1 (5 bases). The CDR3 has 15 amino acids. Trimming took off 5 bases at V and 4 bases at J, with 18 bases between the two ends. The CDR3, as DNA: TGTGCCAGCAGTGATAGGGATGCCCGGACATACGAGCAGTACTTC. It encodes CASSDRDARTYEQYF.

This clonotype was detected a few times. V usage is TRBV12-3 or TRBV12-4 and J usage is TRBJ2-6; D is perhaps TRBD1 (6 bases). The CDR3 extends over 16 amino acids. V was clipped by 3 bases and J by 4 bases, with 13 bases between them. For the CDR3, the DNA is TGTGCCAGCAGTTTTGGGGGCAGGGCCGGGGCCAACGTCCTGACTTTC. It codes for CASSFGGRAGANVLTF.

The chain recombines TRBV12-3 or TRBV12-4 with TRBJ1-1; weak D call: TRBD1 (6 bases). The CDR3 contains 15 residues. Deletions cut 3 bases from V and 1 base from J, with 12 bases between. DNA of the CDR3: TGTGCCAGCAGTTTGAGGGACACCCGGAACACTGAAGCTTTCTTT. Protein: CASSLRDTRNTEAFF.

The V gene is TRBV7-9, the J gene TRBJ2-1, with D possibly being TRBD1 (6 bases). V was shortened by 0 bases and J by 6 bases, with 18 bases between the two germline ends. CDR1 is SEHNR, CDR2 FQNEAQ, per germline (reference sequence). CDR3 length: 17 amino acids. The CDR3 sequence: CASSLANRVVGGNEQFF. Here the CDR3 DNA reads TGTGCCAGCAGCTTAGCGAACAGGGTAGTAGGAGGCAATGAGCAGTTCTTC.

V usage is TRBV20-1 and J usage is TRBJ1-6; D is uncertain. Germline V gives CDR1 DFQATT, CDR2 SNEGSKA (reference sequence). Trimming took 3 bases from V and 6 from J, leaving 12 bases between them. This CDR3 contains 14 residues. The CDR3 reads CSASAADTNSPLHF. The CDR3 nucleotides read TGCAGTGCTAGTGCTGCAGACACTAATTCACCCCTCCACTTT.

This sequence joins TRBV5-6 and TRBJ2-7, with 8 bases identical to TRBD2. The CDR3 totals 15 residues. Trimming removed 2 bases from V and 4 bases from J; junction bases left unmatched: 8. Germline-derived CDR1 and CDR2 are SGHDT and YYEEEE. CDR3 in amino acids: CASSFFGTSAYEQYF. For the CDR3, the DNA is TGTGCCAGCAGCTTCTTCGGGACTAGTGCGTACGAGCAGTACTTC.

The chain joins TRBV10-3 to TRBJ2-2; D is ambiguous. With 7 bases removed from V and 0 bases from J, the gap between germline ends came to 6 bases. The CDR3 covers 13 residues. CDR1 and CDR2 (germline): ENHRY, SYGVKD. The CDR3 region is CAIKGANTGELFF. CDR3 DNA: TGTGCCATCAAAGGAGCGAACACCGGGGAGCTGTTTTTT.

This clonotype was detected only a few times. V and J are TRBV20-1 and TRBJ2-3; 13 bases are a match to TRBD2. The CDR3 extends over 14 amino acids. The germline V gene encodes CDR1 DFQATT and CDR2 SNEGSKA (reference sequence). CDR3 loop: CQPTSGGITDTQYF. The CDR3, as DNA: TGCCAACCGACTAGCGGGGGGATCACAGATACGCAGTATTTT.

This clonotype was seen at least ten times. The chain uses TRBV20-1 and TRBJ1-1, with D possibly matching TRBD1 (6 bases). V was trimmed by 4 bases and J by 0 bases, leaving 12 bases between them. The germline gives CDR1 DFQATT, CDR2 SNEGSKA (reference sequence). The CDR3 length is 14 residues. The CDR3 DNA is TGCAGTGCTAATAGGGGGGGGGTGAACACTGAAGCTTTCTTT. Translating it yields CSANRGGVNTEAFF.

This rearrangement joins TRBV29-1 to TRBJ2-4, with D possibly TRBD2 on 5 matching bases. The CDR3 totals 16 residues. V was clipped by 5 bases and J by 6 bases, with 23 bases between them. Germline V CDR1 and CDR2: SQVTM, ANQGSEA. The CDR3 bases are TGCAGCGTTTTAGCCCTCATTGAGGGCAGACTAAACATTCAGTACTTC. As protein: CSVLALIEGRLNIQYF.

A few counts support this clonotype. The rearrangement joins TRBV5-5 to TRBJ2-3; 10 nucleotides line up with TRBD2. The CDR3 loop spans 15 amino acids. Germline CDR1 reads SGHKS; CDR2 reads YYEKEE (reference sequence). V was pared by 4 bases and J by 7 bases, with 9 bases of the junction left unmatched. CDR3 sequence reads: CASSPLAGAPYTQYF. Here the CDR3 DNA reads TGTGCCAGCAGCCCCCTAGCGGGGGCGCCGTATACGCAGTATTTT.

V is TRBV2 and J is TRBJ2-3; D is possibly TRBD1 or TRBD2 (6 bases each). From germline, CDR1 is SNHLY and CDR2 FYNNEI. V shed 11 bases and J shed 4 bases, with 28 bases lying between them. This CDR3 contains 17 residues. CDR3 region: CAGGGRRTGYGPDTQYF. As DNA, the CDR3 is TGTGCCGGTGGGGGGCGGCGGACGGGCTATGGGCCAGATACGCAGTATTTT. Filled out from reference TRBV2 and TRBJ2-3, the complete variable domain reads EPEVTQTPSHQVTQMGQEVILRCVPISNHLYFYWYRQILGQKVEFLVSFYNNEISEKSEIFDDQFSVERPDGSNFTLKIRSTKLEDSAMYFCAGGGRRTGYGPDTQYFGPGTRLTVL.

This clonotype was recorded a few times. The chain carries TRBV29-1 and TRBJ1-2, with 7 nucleotides matching TRBD1. Germline V CDR1 and CDR2: SQVTM, ANQGSEA. With V trimmed by 7 bases and J by 7 bases, 12 bases remained unmatched. This CDR3 contains 13 residues. Here the CDR3 DNA reads TGCAGCGCCTTGGACAGGAGTTGGCGTGGCTACACCTTC. Protein sequence: CSALDRSWRGYTF.

The chain recombines TRBV4-1 with TRBJ1-4; tentative D call: TRBD1 (6 bases). Germline assignment: CDR1 MGHRA and CDR2 YSYEKL. Trimming cost V 3 bases and J 0 bases, with 14 bases left between them. The CDR3 spans 17 residues. The CDR3 is CASSQSGGIATNEKLFF. The CDR3 DNA sequence: TGCGCCAGCAGCCAGTCGGGGGGCATTGCAACTAATGAAAAACTGTTTTTT.

The chain employs TRBV5-1 and TRBJ2-7, with D tentatively TRBD1 or TRBD2 (5 bases each). CDR3 length: 14 amino acids. Trimming took 3 bases from V and 7 from J, leaving 17 bases between them. Germline V gene data show CDR1 as SGHRS and CDR2 as YFSETQ. The chain's CDR3 is CASSSNTHEGEQYF. Here the CDR3 DNA reads TGCGCCAGCAGCTCGAACACTCATGAGGGGGAGCAGTACTTC.

The chain has TRBV10-3 and TRBJ2-1; 7 positions agree with TRBD2. Looked up from germline, CDR1 is ENHRY and CDR2 is SYGVKD. V dropped 9 bases and J dropped 1; count of bases not matched to a gene: 3. This CDR3 has 13 residues. The CDR3: CAIAGSSYNEQFF. The CDR3 DNA follows: TGTGCCATAGCGGGGAGTTCCTACAATGAGCAGTTCTTC.

Ten or more counts support this clonotype. V gene TRBV10-3 combines with J gene TRBJ2-7, with D perhaps TRBD1 (7 bases). The CDR3 is 13 residues long. Germline V gene sequence: CDR1 ENHRY, CDR2 SYGVKD. Between the trimmed V and J ends, which lost 7 bases and 3 bases, there was a span of 13 bases. CDR3: CAITQGGDYEQYF. The CDR3 DNA reads TGTGCCATCACCCAGGGGGGAGACTACGAGCAGTACTTC.

This clonotype was detected only a few times. This chain joins TRBV4-1 and TRBJ2-1, with D perhaps TRBD2 (6 bases). CDR3 size: 14 residues. Deletions cut 3 bases from V and 9 bases from J, with 15 bases between. From germline, CDR1 is MGHRA and CDR2 YSYEKL. CDR3 sequence (DNA): TGCGCCAGCAGCCAGCGCACCGGAGGGAGTGAGCAGTTCTTC. This sequence encodes CASSQRTGGSEQFF.

This clonotype was seen a few times. V usage is TRBV20-1 and J usage is TRBJ2-3; 11 positions agree with TRBD2. The CDR3 consists of 15 residues. Germline lookup yields CDR1 DFQATT and CDR2 SNEGSKA (reference sequence). Trimming took 8 bases from V and 2 from J; bases not matched to a gene: 9. This chain's CDR3 is CSLLGLADFTDTQYF. DNA for the CDR3: TGCAGTCTCTTGGGACTAGCGGATTTCACAGATACGCAGTATTTT.

As for this clonotype: Just one base apart from a much larger clone, this may be a read error. This chain links TRBV25-1 with TRBJ2-5; the D is unclear. The CDR3 is 13 amino acids. CDR1 MGHDK and CDR2 SYGVNS come from the germline V gene. Here the CDR3 DNA reads TGTGCCAGCAGTGAGTCATACCCCGAGACCCGGTACTTC. As protein: CASSESYPETRYF. Full variable domain (missing parts from reference TRBV25-1 and TRBJ2-5): EADIYQTPRYLVIGTGKKITLECSQTMGHDKMYWYQQDPGMELHLIHYSYGVNSTEKGDLSSESTVSRIRTEHFPLTLESARPSHTSQYLCASSESYPETRYFGPGTRLLVL.